A selection of T cell receptor beta chains follows, all from one sample in a study of cytomegalovirus exposure and HLA in healthy donors. Data came from immunoSEQ multiplex PCR; TCRdb stores just in-frame clones and leaves some out. The profile covers some 150,000 clones, with 70% to 80% appearing a single time and about 4.5% taken by the ten largest. Input material: PBMCs. Receptors were obtained from a man aged 35-49 years in good health and CMV-seronegative. Both conserved end residues are part of each CDR3. The D gene is left open where the match is weak. Size is stated for part of the rows, as once, few or many counts, or as a class when the clone is expanded.

J gene	V gene	D gene	clone size	CDR3 protein	CDR3 DNA
TRBJ1-5	TRBV10-2	NA	NA	CASSESAATSNQPQHF	TGCGCCAGCAGTGAGTCGGCAGCGACTAGCAATCAGCCCCAGCATTTT
TRBJ2-6	TRBV18	NA	NA	CASSRTVTSGANVLTF	TGTGCCAGCTCAAGGACAGTAACCTCTGGGGCCAACGTCCTGACTTTC
TRBJ2-5	TRBV5-1	NA	NA	CASSRTGNWQETQYF	TGCGCCAGCAGTCGAACAGGGAATTGGCAAGAGACCCAGTACTTC
TRBJ1-1	TRBV18	NA	NA	CASSPPLGLDTEAFF	TGTGCCAGCTCACCACCACTGGGACTGGACACTGAAGCTTTCTTT
TRBJ2-1	TRBV5-5	NA	few	CASSLFGLAYNEQFF	TGTGCCAGCAGCTTGTTCGGACTCGCCTACAATGAGCAGTTCTTC
TRBJ2-7	TRBV13	TRBD1	NA	CASSSTDRAYEQYF	TGTGCCAGCAGCTCGACGGACAGGGCCTACGAGCAGTACTTC
TRBJ2-5	TRBV28	NA	NA	CASSAPTLSQETQYF	TGTGCCAGCAGTGCCCCGACACTTTCCCAAGAGACCCAGTACTTC
TRBJ1-2	TRBV6-6	NA	NA	CASMGGYGYTF	TGTGCCAGCATGGGAGGCTATGGCTACACCTTC
TRBJ2-3	TRBV7-9	TRBD1	NA	CASSHSTGSTDTQYF	TGTGCCAGCAGCCATTCGACAGGGAGCACAGATACGCAGTATTTT
TRBJ2-3	TRBV6-5	NA	NA	CASSSRRGRETDTQYF	TGTGCCAGCAGTTCCCGTCGTGGGCGAGAGACAGATACGCAGTATTTT
TRBJ1-1	TRBV6-1	TRBD1	NA	CASSARQGGSEAFF	TGTGCCAGCAGTGCCCGACAGGGAGGCTCTGAAGCTTTCTTT
TRBJ1-1	TRBV6-6	NA	few	CASSLSGNTEAFF	TGTGCCAGCAGTTTAAGCGGGAACACTGAAGCTTTCTTT
TRBJ1-4	TRBV4-1	NA	once	CASTTGASGGEKLFF	TGCGCCAGCACCACAGGCGCCAGCGGGGGTGAAAAACTGTTTTTT
TRBJ2-7	TRBV27	NA	NA	CASSPSLGGMYEQYF	TGTGCCAGCAGTCCGTCTTTAGGAGGGATGTACGAGCAGTACTTC
TRBJ1-5	TRBV19	NA	NA	CASSIQEHQPQHF	TGTGCCAGTAGTATTCAAGAGCATCAGCCCCAGCATTTT
TRBJ2-3	TRBV4-3	NA	NA	CASSQGGRTDTQYF	TGCGCCAGCAGCCAAGGCGGGCGCACAGATACGCAGTATTTT
TRBJ2-7	TRBV4-1	NA	NA	CASSQLLTSGGVEQYF	TGCGCCAGCAGCCAACTACTTACCTCAGGAGGGGTCGAGCAGTACTTC
TRBJ2-6	TRBV7-9	NA	NA	CASTPSGANVLTF	TGTGCCAGCACCCCTTCTGGGGCCAACGTCCTGACTTTC
TRBJ1-1	TRBV19	NA	NA	CASSLGGPNTEAFF	TGTGCCAGTAGTTTGGGGGGTCCGAACACTGAAGCTTTCTTT
TRBJ2-7	TRBV10-1	NA	NA	CASSGGPGPTIYEQYF	TGCGCCAGCAGTGGGGGCCCGGGCCCAACAATCTACGAGCAGTACTTC
TRBJ2-7	TRBV7-2	NA	NA	CASRSPGGLRYEQYF	TGTGCCAGCAGATCTCCCGGAGGACTCCGTTACGAGCAGTACTTC
TRBJ2-7	TRBV10-3	NA	NA	CAISKDYTAYEQYF	TGTGCCATCAGTAAGGACTACACGGCCTACGAGCAGTACTTC
TRBJ1-3	TRBV30	NA	NA	CACNSGGNTIYF	TGTGCCTGTAACAGCGGTGGAAACACCATATATTTT
TRBJ2-3	TRBV5-4	TRBD2	NA	CASSLGGGGAGDTQYF	TGTGCCAGCAGCTTGGGCGGCGGGGGGGCAGGGGATACGCAGTATTTT
TRBJ1-2	TRBV28	NA	few	CASSLEKSSGYTF	TGTGCCAGCAGTTTAGAGAAATCGAGTGGCTACACCTTC
TRBJ1-2	TRBV9	NA	NA	CASSLLYSYGYTF	TGTGCCAGCAGCCTCCTGTACTCTTATGGCTACACCTTC
TRBJ1-5	TRBV5-8	NA	NA	CASGQGHSSNQPQHF	TGTGCCAGCGGCCAGGGACACTCCAGCAATCAGCCCCAGCATTTT
TRBJ2-5	TRBV2	NA	NA	CASRRQETQYF	TGTGCCAGCAGGCGACAAGAGACCCAGTACTTC
TRBJ2-3	TRBV6-1	TRBD2	NA	CASSPLAGGPDTQYF	TGTGCCAGCAGTCCTCTAGCGGGAGGCCCGGATACGCAGTATTTT
TRBJ2-2	TRBV28	TRBD2	NA	CASSLSGGTAGELFF	TGTGCCAGCAGTTTAAGCGGGGGAACGGCCGGGGAGCTGTTTTTT
TRBJ1-5	TRBV6-1	NA	NA	CASSRASGNQPQHF	TGTGCCAGTAGCAGGGCTTCAGGCAATCAGCCCCAGCATTTT
TRBJ1-2	TRBV27	NA	few	CASSPPGGDGYTF	TGTGCCAGCAGCCCGCCGGGCGGGGATGGCTACACCTTC
TRBJ2-7	TRBV5-1	TRBD1	once	CASSEPGQGREQYF	TGCGCCAGCAGCGAACCGGGACAGGGGCGGGAGCAGTACTTC
TRBJ2-1	TRBV27	NA	NA	CASSLNRNEQFF	TGTGCCAGCAGTTTAAATCGCAATGAGCAGTTCTTC
TRBJ2-3	TRBV29-1	TRBD2	NA	CSVSSGVSTDTQYF	TGCAGCGTGTCTAGCGGGGTTAGCACAGATACGCAGTATTTT
TRBJ2-2	TRBV7-2	NA	once	CASSLLVTGELFF	TGTGCCAGCAGCTTACTTGTCACCGGGGAGCTGTTTTTT
TRBJ1-4	TRBV6-5	NA	NA	CASSFGGRGEKLFF	TGTGCCAGCAGTTTCGGGGGGCGAGGGGAAAAACTGTTTTTT
TRBJ2-3	TRBV10-1	NA	NA	CASSWGDDTDTQYF	TGCGCCAGCAGCTGGGGGGACGACACAGATACGCAGTATTTT
TRBJ1-1	TRBV7-9	NA	NA	CASSQVLGLGVITEAFF	TGTGCCAGCAGCCAAGTCCTGGGGTTAGGGGTGATCACTGAAGCTTTCTTT
TRBJ2-7	TRBV5-1	NA	NA	CASSSLGHTYEQYF	TGCGCCAGCAGCTCCCTGGGACATACCTACGAGCAGTACTTC
TRBJ2-7	TRBV4-3	NA	once	CASSQDRRGLSEQYF	TGCGCCAGCAGCCAAGATCGAAGGGGTTTGAGCGAGCAGTACTTC
TRBJ2-7	TRBV5-4	NA	NA	CASSLDERAPYF	TGTGCCAGCAGCTTGGACGAGCGGGCACCGTACTTC
TRBJ1-4	TRBV5-1	NA	once	CASSPDRRREKLFF	TGCGCCAGCAGCCCCGACAGGAGACGCGAAAAACTGTTTTTT
TRBJ2-7	TRBV6-5	TRBD1	NA	CASSSSGGAGEQYF	TGTGCCAGCAGTTCCTCAGGGGGCGCGGGTGAGCAGTACTTC
TRBJ1-1	TRBV19	NA	NA	CASSIRGTEAFF	TGTGCCAGTAGTATAAGGGGCACTGAAGCTTTCTTT
TRBJ1-1	TRBV5-1	NA	NA	CASSLGAGKGGENTEAFF	TGCGCCAGCAGCTTGGGGGCCGGGAAGGGGGGGGAAAACACTGAAGCTTTCTTT
TRBJ2-7	TRBV5-6	TRBD1	NA	CASSPTGGATYEQYF	TGTGCCAGCAGCCCGACAGGGGGCGCGACGTACGAGCAGTACTTC
TRBJ2-7	TRBV7-9	NA	NA	CASSLSVVSYEQYF	TGTGCCAGCAGCCTATCGGTGGTCTCCTACGAGCAGTACTTC
TRBJ1-2	TRBV4-1	NA	NA	CASSHEDSRNYGYTF	TGCGCCAGCAGCCATGAAGACAGTAGGAACTATGGCTACACCTTC
TRBJ2-3	TRBV6-1	NA	NA	CASSEVSITDTQYF	TGTGCCAGCAGTGAAGTTAGCATCACAGATACGCAGTATTTT
TRBJ1-4	TRBV2	NA	NA	CASSQQGNGEKLFF	TGTGCCAGCAGTCAACAGGGAAATGGTGAAAAACTGTTTTTT
TRBJ2-7	TRBV28	NA	once	CASKLRGYEQYF	TGTGCCAGCAAATTACGGGGCTACGAGCAGTACTTC
TRBJ2-3	TRBV5-1	TRBD2	NA	CASSLALAGGPPGDTQYF	TGCGCCAGCAGCTTGGCTCTAGCGGGGGGACCCCCCGGAGATACGCAGTATTTT
TRBJ1-5	TRBV21-1	NA	NA	CASSRVFVNQPQHF	TGTGCCAGCAGCCGGGTTTTTGTCAATCAGCCCCAGCATTTT